These T cell receptor beta chains were read from a single sample in a study of blood T cell repertoires in COVID-19. The repertoire was sequenced with immunoSEQ multiplex PCR; TCRdb's copy has only in-frame clones and lacks some. Of 50,000 to 65,000 clones in the sample, around 85% were seen once. The source material was peripheral blood. The receptors were gathered from a human donor in a cohort sampled during active COVID-19. Both conserved end residues are part of each CDR3. A D gene is named only where the DNA matches it firmly. Some rows have no size entry. The others give once, few or many, or a class for an expanded clone.

d_gene	abundance	v_gene	j_gene	CDR3aa	CDR3nt
TRBD1	.	TRBV6-5	TRBJ1-2	CASRDPGTAAKGYTF	TGTGCCAGCAGAGATCCTGGGACAGCCGCGAAGGGCTACACCTTC
.	.	TRBV18	TRBJ1-1	CASSRQYEEAFF	TGTGCCAGCTCGCGACAGTACGAAGAAGCTTTCTTT
.	.	TRBV20-1	TRBJ1-6	CSASGTLLHF	TGCAGTGCTAGTGGCACTCTCCTCCACTTT
.	.	TRBV7-2	TRBJ2-7	CASSLFRDYEQYF	TGTGCCAGCAGCTTGTTCCGGGACTACGAGCAGTACTTC
TRBD2	.	TRBV2	TRBJ2-7	CASARGGSYEQYF	TGTGCCAGCGCCCGCGGGGGCTCCTACGAGCAGTACTTC
TRBD2	.	TRBV20-1	TRBJ2-1	CSASLAGTYNEQFF	TGCAGTGCTAGTCTAGCGGGAACCTACAATGAGCAGTTCTTC
.	once	TRBV5-4	TRBJ2-3	CASSLDRTDTQYF	TGTGCCAGCAGCTTAGACAGGACAGATACGCAGTATTTT
.	.	TRBV6-5	TRBJ1-2	CASSYGGTESNYGYTF	TGTGCCAGCAGTTACGGAGGGACGGAGAGTAACTATGGCTACACCTTC
TRBD1	.	TRBV2	TRBJ1-1	CASNNGQAASTEAFF	TGTGCCAGCAATAATGGACAGGCGGCATCCACTGAAGCTTTCTTT
TRBD2	.	TRBV9	TRBJ2-4	CASSPPGLAGVNIQYF	TGTGCCAGCAGCCCCCCGGGACTAGCGGGAGTGAACATTCAGTACTTC
.	once	TRBV7-9	TRBJ2-6	CASSLTGNSGANVLTF	TGTGCCAGCAGCTTGACGGGAAACTCTGGGGCCAACGTCCTGACTTTC
.	.	TRBV18	TRBJ1-1	CASSRTPDRNTEAFF	TGTGCCAGCTCACGAACTCCTGACAGAAACACTGAAGCTTTCTTT
.	.	TRBV6-5	TRBJ1-2	CASTPRGTVYGYTF	TGTGCCAGCACCCCGAGGGGGACCGTGTATGGCTACACCTTC
.	.	TRBV6-5	TRBJ2-2	CASSYSWQNTGELFF	TGTGCCAGCAGTTACTCATGGCAGAACACCGGGGAGCTGTTTTTT
TRBD2	.	TRBV12-3/TRBV12-4	TRBJ2-4	CASCLGAGDIQYF	TGTGCCAGCTGCCTAGGGGCGGGGGACATTCAGTACTTC
.	.	TRBV7-8	TRBJ2-5	CASSTLTHEGETQYF	TGTGCCAGCAGCACCCTGACACATGAGGGAGAGACCCAGTACTTC
TRBD1	.	TRBV2	TRBJ1-5	CASSAGTGLTGNQPQHF	TGTGCCAGCAGCGCCGGGACAGGGCTTACGGGCAATCAGCCCCAGCATTTT
.	.	TRBV30	TRBJ2-7	CAWSVVTGDRKDEQYF	TGTGCCTGGAGTGTAGTCACGGGGGATCGTAAGGACGAGCAGTACTTC
.	.	TRBV30	TRBJ1-1	CAWAEQGNTEAFF	TGTGCCTGGGCTGAACAGGGGAACACTGAAGCTTTCTTT
.	.	TRBV29-1	TRBJ2-5	CSVEVVAVPPETQYF	TGCAGCGTTGAAGTGGTAGCGGTCCCTCCAGAGACCCAGTACTTC
TRBD2	.	TRBV5-1	TRBJ2-1	CASSSLAGVSEQFF	TGCGCCAGCAGCTCCTTAGCGGGGGTAAGTGAGCAGTTCTTC
.	.	TRBV6-5	TRBJ2-2	CASSPQGSGELFF	TGTGCCAGCAGTCCTCAGGGGTCCGGGGAGCTGTTTTTT
TRBD2	.	TRBV11-3	TRBJ2-3	CASSSTRSPGSGSDTQYF	TGTGCCAGCAGCTCAACCCGCTCTCCGGGTAGCGGGAGTGATACGCAGTATTTT
.	.	TRBV7-2	TRBJ1-5	CASSLNEASNQPQHF	TGTGCCAGCAGCTTAAATGAGGCTAGCAATCAGCCCCAGCATTTT
TRBD1	.	TRBV5-1	TRBJ2-4	CASSSTGDKNIQYF	TGCGCCAGCAGCTCGACAGGGGACAAAAACATTCAGTACTTC
TRBD1	.	TRBV5-6	TRBJ1-6	CASSLEGASPSPLHF	TGTGCCAGCAGCTTGGAGGGGGCCTCTCCCTCACCCCTCCACTTT
.	.	TRBV2	TRBJ1-5	CASSGGGAQPQHF	TGTGCCAGCAGTGGGGGCGGGGCCCAGCCCCAGCATTTT
TRBD1	.	TRBV7-2	TRBJ1-2	CASSLGTGVNYGYTF	TGTGCCAGCAGCCTGGGGACAGGGGTTAACTATGGCTACACCTTC
TRBD1	few	TRBV2	TRBJ1-2	CASSAQGPPGYTF	TGTGCCAGCAGTGCACAGGGGCCCCCTGGCTACACCTTC
TRBD1	once	TRBV19	TRBJ2-2	CASNLQGGNTGELFF	TGTGCCAGTAATTTACAGGGGGGGAACACCGGGGAGCTGTTTTTT
TRBD1	.	TRBV5-1	TRBJ2-7	CASSSGTESYEQYF	TGCGCCAGCAGTTCCGGGACAGAGTCCTACGAGCAGTACTTC
.	.	TRBV20-1	TRBJ2-4	CSAEGGDIQYF	TGCAGTGCTGAAGGGGGGGACATTCAGTACTTC
.	.	TRBV5-1	TRBJ2-1	CASSFRGGDEQFF	TGCGCCAGCAGCTTTAGAGGCGGCGATGAGCAGTTCTTC
TRBD1	.	TRBV5-5	TRBJ2-7	CASSLSQGAAYEQYF	TGTGCCAGCAGCTTGAGTCAGGGGGCGGCCTACGAGCAGTACTTC
TRBD2	.	TRBV19	TRBJ2-3	CASSDYLAGSGSGDTQYF	TGTGCCAGTAGTGATTATTTAGCGGGGAGCGGGTCAGGAGATACGCAGTATTTT
.	once	TRBV29-1	TRBJ2-3	CSVGGERSTDTQYF	TGCAGCGTTGGCGGTGAGCGGAGCACAGATACGCAGTATTTT
.	.	TRBV9	TRBJ1-2	CASGAVEAGYTF	TGTGCCAGCGGCGCCGTGGAGGCGGGCTACACCTTC
.	.	TRBV7-9	TRBJ1-1	CASSQGTPGTEAFF	TGTGCCAGCAGCCAGGGGACCCCGGGGACTGAAGCTTTCTTT
TRBD2	.	TRBV11-1	TRBJ2-7	CASSSGGLAGYEQYF	TGTGCCAGCAGCTCGGGGGGGCTAGCGGGCTACGAGCAGTACTTC
.	.	TRBV7-3	TRBJ2-1	CASSSHQLSYNEQFF	TGTGCCAGCAGCTCCCACCAACTCTCCTACAATGAGCAGTTCTTC
.	.	TRBV5-4	TRBJ1-2	CASSLAGGDGYTF	TGTGCCAGCAGCTTGGCCGGGGGGGATGGCTACACCTTC
.	.	TRBV28	TRBJ1-2	CASRDPPRGSYGYTF	TGTGCCAGCAGAGACCCCCCCAGGGGATCCTATGGCTACACCTTC
TRBD1	once	TRBV5-5	TRBJ1-2	CASSFMGVQGGRDYGYTF	TGTGCCAGCAGCTTCATGGGCGTACAGGGGGGTAGGGACTATGGCTACACCTTC
TRBD1	.	TRBV30	TRBJ2-5	CAWTKETGGKETQYF	TGTGCCTGGACCAAAGAGACAGGGGGCAAAGAGACCCAGTACTTC
TRBD2	.	TRBV5-1	TRBJ2-3	CASSMTSGKDTQYF	TGCGCCAGCAGCATGACTAGCGGGAAGGATACGCAGTATTTT
.	.	TRBV6-5	TRBJ2-1	CASRRAGVVNEQFF	TGTGCCAGCAGGCGGGCAGGGGTGGTGAATGAGCAGTTCTTC
.	.	TRBV7-2	TRBJ2-6	CASSLSGGSGANVLTF	TGTGCCAGCAGCCTCTCTGGGGGGAGTGGGGCCAACGTCCTGACTTTC
.	.	TRBV7-2	TRBJ2-3	CASSFGDTQYF	TGTGCCAGCAGCTTCGGGGATACGCAGTATTTT
.	.	TRBV5-6	TRBJ1-3	CASSLVGSSGNTIYF	TGTGCCAGCAGCTTGGTGGGGAGCTCTGGAAACACCATATATTTT
TRBD1	once	TRBV7-9	TRBJ1-2	CASSLVGGEMNGYTF	TGTGCCAGCAGCTTAGTAGGGGGCGAGATGAATGGCTACACCTTC
TRBD1	.	TRBV28	TRBJ1-3	CASSSGGSGNTIYF	TGTGCCAGCAGTTCAGGGGGCTCTGGAAACACCATATATTTT